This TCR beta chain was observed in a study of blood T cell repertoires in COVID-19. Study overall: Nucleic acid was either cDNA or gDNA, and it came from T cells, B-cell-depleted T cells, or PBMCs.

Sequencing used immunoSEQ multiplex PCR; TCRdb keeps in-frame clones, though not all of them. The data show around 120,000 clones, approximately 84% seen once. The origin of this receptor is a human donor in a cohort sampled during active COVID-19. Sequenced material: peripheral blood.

CDR3 loop: CAITIRTGDSYEQYF. The CDR3 DNA sequence: TGTGCCATCACTATAAGGACAGGAGACTCCTACGAGCAGTACTTC. The V and J genes are TRBV10-3 and TRBJ2-7; TRBD1 matches at 7 bases. CDR1 and CDR2 (germline): ENHRY, SYGVKD. With V trimmed by 7 bases and J by 0 bases, 9 bases remained unmatched. The CDR3 loop spans 15 amino acids.